This entry lists 24 T cell receptor beta chains sequenced from one sample in a study of monozygotic twins with inflammatory bowel disease. TCRdb reprocessed the 5' RACE reads and stores each CDR3 protein as one record, lacking DNA. The table for this sample gives fewer than 550,000 distinct CDR3 sequences. Sample: blood. The receptors here all came from a human donor with ulcerative colitis or Crohn's disease, or a healthy co-twin of an affected twin (not recorded which).

The CDR3 spells CASSVTLFGTEAFF. This chain uses TRBV28 with TRBJ1-1. Per germline, CDR1 MDHEN and CDR2 SYDVKM. The CDR3 length is 14 residues.

This chain connects TRBV7-6 to TRBJ2-3; TCRdb proposes TRBD1, but this gene call is untestable without DNA. Per germline, CDR1 SGHVS and CDR2 FNYEAQ. This CDR3 has 15 residues. CDR3 residues: CASSYIGGATDTQYF.

This chain connects TRBV9 to TRBJ2-2. The CDR3 spans 13 residues. CDR1 is SGDLS, CDR2 YYNGEE, per germline. The CDR3 here is CASSVMKSGELFF.

This rearrangement joins TRBV3-1 to TRBJ1-1; the TCRdb call, TRBD1, lacks DNA for checking. CDR1 is LGHDT and CDR2 is YNNKEL in the germline V gene (reference sequence). The CDR3 spans 16 residues. The CDR3 region is CASSPRTGGRRGEAFF.

The V gene is TRBV19, the J gene TRBJ2-3; the TCRdb D gene call, TRBD1, has no DNA to confirm it. The germline V gene has CDR1 LNHDA and CDR2 SQIVND (reference sequence). The CDR3 loop spans 16 amino acids. CDR3 region: CASGRMAGEQRWTQYF.

V gene TRBV5-1 combines with J gene TRBJ2-7; the TCRdb D gene call, TRBD1, has no DNA to confirm it. Germline-derived CDR1 and CDR2 are SGHRS and YFSETQ. CDR3 length: 13 amino acids. The CDR3: CASSHGQAHEQYF.

V is TRBV5-1 and J is TRBJ2-3; TCRdb selects TRBD2, and the lack of DNA leaves this call unchecked. The germline V gene encodes CDR1 SGHRS and CDR2 YFSETQ. The CDR3 extends over 18 amino acids. The CDR3 loop reads CASRSGGAFRVGTDTQYF.

The V and J genes are TRBV7-9 and TRBJ2-1; TCRdb picks TRBD1, but there is no DNA to check that call. From germline, CDR1 is SEHNR and CDR2 FQNEAQ (reference sequence). This CDR3 has 15 residues. Here the CDR3 reads CASSSRDSAYNEQFF.

This chain uses TRBV5-6 with TRBJ1-1. Germline V gene lookup returns CDR1 SGHDT and CDR2 YYEEEE. The CDR3 is made up of 14 amino acids. The CDR3 reads CASSTGRLNTEAFF.

This sequence joins TRBV9 and TRBJ1-1; the TCRdb D gene call, TRBD1, has no DNA to confirm it. This CDR3 spans 16 amino acids. CDR1 is SGDLS and CDR2 is YYNGEE in the germline V gene. CDR3 protein: CASTPGGQYMNTEAFF.

The rearrangement links TRBV4-2 to TRBJ2-7. This CDR3 region has 14 residues. Germline CDR1 is LGHNA and CDR2 is YNFKEQ. CDR3 region: CASSPRLASYEQYF.

The chain combines TRBV20-1 with TRBJ2-3; without DNA, the TCRdb call of TRBD1 cannot be checked. The CDR3 runs to 15 residues. The germline V gene encodes CDR1 DFQATT and CDR2 SNEGSKA (reference sequence). This CDR3 reads CSARAQGPGTDTQYF.

The chain joins TRBV7-2 to TRBJ2-7; TCRdb selects TRBD1, and the lack of DNA leaves this call unchecked. The length of the CDR3 is 16 residues. The V gene's germline CDR1 is SGHTA and CDR2 FQGNSA. The CDR3 sequence: CASSSQGGLPSYEQYF.

The chain combines TRBV3-1 with TRBJ2-6. From germline, CDR1 is LGHDT and CDR2 YNNKEL (reference sequence). This CDR3 region has 15 residues. The CDR3 reads CASSPEWSGANVLTF.

The V call is TRBV7-2, the J call TRBJ2-2; without DNA, the TCRdb call of TRBD2 cannot be checked. Germline CDR1 and CDR2: SGHTA and FQGNSA. The CDR3 is made up of 15 amino acids. The CDR3 spells CASRLAGGPVGELFF.

V gene TRBV7-9 combines with J gene TRBJ1-4; TCRdb's D call of TRBD1 is untestable without DNA. CDR3 length: 15 amino acids. Germline values: CDR1 SEHNR, CDR2 FQNEAQ (reference sequence). CDR3 loop: CASSSQGSPNEKLFF.

The rearrangement joins TRBV6-6 to TRBJ2-2; TCRdb's D gene call, TRBD2, goes unchecked for lack of DNA. The germline CDR1 and CDR2 sequences are MNHNY and SVGAGI (reference sequence). There are 14 residues in the CDR3. CDR3 sequence: CASRTSGSTGELFF.

The chain recombines TRBV7-9 with TRBJ1-2; TCRdb proposes TRBD1, but this gene call is untestable without DNA. Per germline, CDR1 SEHNR and CDR2 FQNEAQ (reference sequence). The CDR3 has 12 amino acids. CDR3 amino acids: CASRDSHYGYTF.

The chain links TRBV4-3 to TRBJ2-5; TCRdb outputs TRBD2, but without DNA this stays unchecked. The CDR3 consists of 16 residues. CDR1 is LGHNA, CDR2 YSLEER, per germline. The CDR3 here is CASSPHGLAGQETQYF.

The chain uses TRBV24-1 and TRBJ2-3; TCRdb outputs TRBD1, but without DNA this stays unchecked. The CDR3 length is 15 residues. CDR1 is KGHDR and CDR2 is SFDVKD in the germline V gene. CDR3: CATSDTRTGTDTQYF.

This chain connects TRBV4-1 to TRBJ2-5; TCRdb lists TRBD1, though no DNA is available to test this call. Germline CDR1 and CDR2: MGHRA and YSYEKL. The CDR3 is 18 amino acids. The CDR3 sequence: CASSQGLRGEAYQETQYF.

The J gene is TRBJ2-7, the V gene TRBV3-1; TCRdb returns TRBD2, unconfirmable since there is no DNA. The CDR3 is made up of 16 amino acids. The germline V gene encodes CDR1 LGHDT and CDR2 YNNKEL (reference sequence). CDR3: CASSPRLAGGRYEQYF.

The V and J genes are TRBV7-3 and TRBJ2-1; TCRdb reports TRBD2, a call that lacks DNA to check it against. The CDR3 is 15 residues long. CDR1 is SGHTA and CDR2 is FQGTGA in the germline V gene. The CDR3 here is CASSSERDIANEQFF.

The gene calls are TRBV18 and TRBJ2-5. This CDR3 region has 14 residues. Germline loops: CDR1 KGHSH, CDR2 LQKENI. The CDR3 protein is CASSPVEVRQSQYF.